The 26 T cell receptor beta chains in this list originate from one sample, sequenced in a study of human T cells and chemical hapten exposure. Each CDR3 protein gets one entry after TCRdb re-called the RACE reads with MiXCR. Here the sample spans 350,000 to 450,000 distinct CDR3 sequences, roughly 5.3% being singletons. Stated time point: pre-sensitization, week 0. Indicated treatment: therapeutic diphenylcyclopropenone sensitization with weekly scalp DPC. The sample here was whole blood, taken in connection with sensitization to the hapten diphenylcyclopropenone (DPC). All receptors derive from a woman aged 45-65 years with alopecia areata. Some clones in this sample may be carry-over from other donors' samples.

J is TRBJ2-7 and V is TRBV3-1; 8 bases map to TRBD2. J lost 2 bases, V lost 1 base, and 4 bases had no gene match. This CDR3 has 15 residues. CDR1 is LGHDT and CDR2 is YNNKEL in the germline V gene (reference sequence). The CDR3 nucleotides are TGTGCCAGCAGCCAAGCCGGGACTAGTCCCTACGAGCAGTACTTC. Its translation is CASSQAGTSPYEQYF.

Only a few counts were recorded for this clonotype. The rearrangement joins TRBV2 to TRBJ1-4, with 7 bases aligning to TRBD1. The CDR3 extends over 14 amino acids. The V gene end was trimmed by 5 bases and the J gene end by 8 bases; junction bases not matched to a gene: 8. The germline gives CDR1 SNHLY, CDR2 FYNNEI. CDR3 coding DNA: TGTGCCAGCAGTAGAGGGGGCGCGCAGGAAAAACTGTTTTTT. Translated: CASSRGGAQEKLFF.

The CDR3 DNA is TGTGCCAGCACTCCGGGCCTGAACCCAGATACGCAGTATTTT. It codes for CASTPGLNPDTQYF. The chain couples TRBV27 to TRBJ2-3; no reliable D call. This CDR3 comprises 14 residues. Germline V gives CDR1 MNHEY, CDR2 SMNVEV (reference sequence). Trimming stripped 7 bases from V and 4 bases from J, with 15 bases between.

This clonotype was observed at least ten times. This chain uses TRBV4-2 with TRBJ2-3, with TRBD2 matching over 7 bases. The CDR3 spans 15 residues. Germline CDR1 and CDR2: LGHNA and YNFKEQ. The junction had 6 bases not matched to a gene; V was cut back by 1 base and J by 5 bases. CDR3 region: CASSQARERGDTQYF. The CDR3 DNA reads TGTGCCAGCAGCCAAGCGCGGGAGAGAGGAGATACGCAGTATTTT.

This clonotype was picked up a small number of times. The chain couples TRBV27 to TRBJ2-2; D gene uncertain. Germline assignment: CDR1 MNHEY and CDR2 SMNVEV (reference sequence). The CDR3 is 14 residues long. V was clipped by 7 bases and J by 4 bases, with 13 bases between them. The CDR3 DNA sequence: TGTGCCAGCATGAGAAGACAATTCACCGGGGAGCTGTTTTTT. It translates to CASMRRQFTGELFF.

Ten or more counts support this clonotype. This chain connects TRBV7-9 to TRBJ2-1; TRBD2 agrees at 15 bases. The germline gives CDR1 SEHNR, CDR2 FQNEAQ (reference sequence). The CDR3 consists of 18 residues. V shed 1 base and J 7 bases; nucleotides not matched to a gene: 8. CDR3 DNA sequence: TGTGCCAGCAGCTTAGGCCAGGGACTAGCGGGAGGAAGGAATGAGCAGTTCTTC. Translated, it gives CASSLGQGLAGGRNEQFF. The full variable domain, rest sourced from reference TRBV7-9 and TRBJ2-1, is DTGVSQNPRHKITKRGQNVTFRCDPISEHNRLYWYRQTLGQGPEFLTYFQNEAQLEKSRLLSDRFSAERPKGSFSTLEIQRTEQGDSAMYLCASSLGQGLAGGRNEQFFGPGTRLTVL.

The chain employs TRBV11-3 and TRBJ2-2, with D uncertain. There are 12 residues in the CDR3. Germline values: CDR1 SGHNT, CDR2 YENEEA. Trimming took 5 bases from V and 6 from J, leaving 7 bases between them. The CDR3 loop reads CASSPQPGELFF. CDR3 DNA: TGTGCCAGCAGCCCGCAGCCCGGGGAGCTGTTTTTT.

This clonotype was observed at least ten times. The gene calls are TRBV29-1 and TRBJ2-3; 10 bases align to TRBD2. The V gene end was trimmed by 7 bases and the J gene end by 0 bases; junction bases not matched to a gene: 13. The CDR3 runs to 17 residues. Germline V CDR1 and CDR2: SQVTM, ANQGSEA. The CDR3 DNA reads TGCAGCGCCCCCCCTAGCGGGGGCTCTACTAGCACAGATACGCAGTATTTT. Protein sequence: CSAPPSGGSTSTDTQYF.

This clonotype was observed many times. The CDR3 spells CASSLGREIRSSDQTQYF. DNA of the CDR3: TGTGCCAGCAGTTTAGGTCGGGAGATCCGGAGCTCCGATCAGACCCAGTACTTC. The gene calls are TRBV12-3 or TRBV12-4 and TRBJ2-5, with D possibly being TRBD2 (6 bases). V was shortened by 1 base and J by 6 bases, with 24 bases between the two germline ends. The CDR3 runs 18 residues.

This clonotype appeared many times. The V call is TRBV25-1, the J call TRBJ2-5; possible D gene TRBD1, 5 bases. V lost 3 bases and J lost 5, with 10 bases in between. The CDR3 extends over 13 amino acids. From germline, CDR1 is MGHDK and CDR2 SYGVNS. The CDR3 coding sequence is TGTGCCAGCAGTGACAGGGTTTTTGAGACCCAGTACTTC. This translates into CASSDRVFETQYF.

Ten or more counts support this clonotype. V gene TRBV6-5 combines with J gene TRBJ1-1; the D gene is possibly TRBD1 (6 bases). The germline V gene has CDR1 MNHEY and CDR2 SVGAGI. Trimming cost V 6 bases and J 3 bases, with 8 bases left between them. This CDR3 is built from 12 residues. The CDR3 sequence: CASRGHDTEAFF. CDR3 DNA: TGTGCCAGCAGGGGACATGACACTGAAGCTTTCTTT.

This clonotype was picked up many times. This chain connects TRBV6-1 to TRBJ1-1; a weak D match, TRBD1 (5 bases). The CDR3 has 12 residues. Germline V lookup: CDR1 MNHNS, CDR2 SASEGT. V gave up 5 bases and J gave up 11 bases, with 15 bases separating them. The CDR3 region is CASSWDGERAFF. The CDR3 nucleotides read TGTGCCAGCAGTTGGGACGGGGAGAGGGCTTTCTTT.

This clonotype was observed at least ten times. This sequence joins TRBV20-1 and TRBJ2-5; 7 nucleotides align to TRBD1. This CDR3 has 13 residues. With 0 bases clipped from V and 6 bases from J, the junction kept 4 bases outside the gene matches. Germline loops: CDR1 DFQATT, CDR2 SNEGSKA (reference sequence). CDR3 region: CSARDVQGQTQYF. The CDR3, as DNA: TGCAGTGCTAGAGATGTACAGGGGCAGACCCAGTACTTC.

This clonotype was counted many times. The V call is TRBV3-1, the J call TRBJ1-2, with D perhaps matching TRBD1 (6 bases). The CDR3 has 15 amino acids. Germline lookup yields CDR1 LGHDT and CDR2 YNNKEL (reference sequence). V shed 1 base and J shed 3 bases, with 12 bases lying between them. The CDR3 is CASSQAWGADYGYTF. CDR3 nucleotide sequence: TGTGCCAGCAGCCAAGCCTGGGGGGCTGACTATGGCTACACCTTC.

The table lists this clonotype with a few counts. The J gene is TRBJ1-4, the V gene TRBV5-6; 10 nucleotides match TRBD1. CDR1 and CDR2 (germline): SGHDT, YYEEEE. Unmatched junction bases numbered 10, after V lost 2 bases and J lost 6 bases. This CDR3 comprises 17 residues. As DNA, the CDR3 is TGTGCCAGCAGCTTTTCCGGGACAGGGGCGAGTGATGAAAAACTGTTTTTT. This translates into CASSFSGTGASDEKLFF.

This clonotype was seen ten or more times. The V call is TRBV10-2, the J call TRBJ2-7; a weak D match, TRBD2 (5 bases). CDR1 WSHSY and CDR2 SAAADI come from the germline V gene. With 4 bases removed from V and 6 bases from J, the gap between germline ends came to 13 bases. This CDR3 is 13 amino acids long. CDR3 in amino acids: CASSGSGYSEQYF. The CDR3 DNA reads TGCGCCAGCAGTGGTTCGGGGTATAGCGAGCAGTACTTC.

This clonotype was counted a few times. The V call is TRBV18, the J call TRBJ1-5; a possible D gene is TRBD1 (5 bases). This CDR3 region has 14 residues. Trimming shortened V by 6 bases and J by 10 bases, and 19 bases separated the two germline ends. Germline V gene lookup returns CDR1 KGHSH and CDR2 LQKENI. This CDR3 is CASSRGDRIPPQHF. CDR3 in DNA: TGTGCCAGCTCCCGGGGGGATAGGATTCCACCCCAGCATTTT.

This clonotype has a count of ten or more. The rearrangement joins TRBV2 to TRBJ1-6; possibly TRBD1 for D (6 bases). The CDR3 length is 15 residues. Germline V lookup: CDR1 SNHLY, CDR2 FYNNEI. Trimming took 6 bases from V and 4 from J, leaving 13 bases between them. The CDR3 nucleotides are TGTGCCAGCAGGAACAGGGTGGAGTATAATTCACCCCTCCACTTT. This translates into CASRNRVEYNSPLHF.

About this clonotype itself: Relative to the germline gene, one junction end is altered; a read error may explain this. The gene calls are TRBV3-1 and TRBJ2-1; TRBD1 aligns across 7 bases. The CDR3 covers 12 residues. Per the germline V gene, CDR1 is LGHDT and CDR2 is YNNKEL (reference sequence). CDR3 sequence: CASSQPGQDRIF. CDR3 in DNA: TGTGCCAGCAGCCAACCCGGACAGGACAGAATCTTC.

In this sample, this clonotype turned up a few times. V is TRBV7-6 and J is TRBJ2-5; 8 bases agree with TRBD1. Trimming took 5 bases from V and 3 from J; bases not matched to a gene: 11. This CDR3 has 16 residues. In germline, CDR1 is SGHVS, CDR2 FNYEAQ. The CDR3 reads CASSPRRTGMEETQYF. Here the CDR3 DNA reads TGTGCCAGCAGCCCTCGCCGGACAGGGATGGAAGAGACCCAGTACTTC.

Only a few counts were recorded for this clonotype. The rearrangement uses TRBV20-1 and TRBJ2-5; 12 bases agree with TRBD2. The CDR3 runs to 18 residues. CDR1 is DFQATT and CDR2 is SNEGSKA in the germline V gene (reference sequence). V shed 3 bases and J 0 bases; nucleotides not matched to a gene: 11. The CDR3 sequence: CSARGPSWTSGNQETQYF. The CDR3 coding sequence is TGCAGTGCTAGGGGCCCCTCCTGGACTAGCGGGAACCAAGAGACCCAGTACTTC.

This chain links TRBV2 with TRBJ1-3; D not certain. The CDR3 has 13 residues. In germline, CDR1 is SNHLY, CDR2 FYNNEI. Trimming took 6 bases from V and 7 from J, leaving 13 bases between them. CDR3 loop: CASSGITGNTIYF. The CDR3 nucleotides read TGTGCCAGCAGCGGAATCACCGGGAACACCATATATTTT.

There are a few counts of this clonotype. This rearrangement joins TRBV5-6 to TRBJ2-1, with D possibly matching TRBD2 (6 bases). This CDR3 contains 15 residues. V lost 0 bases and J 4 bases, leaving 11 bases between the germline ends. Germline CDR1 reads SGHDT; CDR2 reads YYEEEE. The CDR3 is CASSLGGNKYNEQFF. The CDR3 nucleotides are TGTGCCAGCAGCTTGGGCGGGAATAAATACAATGAGCAGTTCTTC.

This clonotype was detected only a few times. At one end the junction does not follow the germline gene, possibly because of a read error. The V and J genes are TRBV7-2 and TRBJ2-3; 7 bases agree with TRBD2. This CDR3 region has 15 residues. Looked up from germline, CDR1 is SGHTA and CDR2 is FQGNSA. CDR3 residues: CASSIAGTSTDTQYF. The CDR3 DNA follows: TGTGCCAGCAGCATAGCGGGCACTAGCACAGATACGCAGTATTTT.

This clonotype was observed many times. CDR3 DNA sequence: TGTGCCAGCAGCCAAGGGGGAGGGGATGAAAAACTGTTTTTT. This gives the protein CASSQGGGDEKLFF. The genes are TRBV4-2 and TRBJ1-4; TRBD1 might be the D (5 bases). Trimming shortened V by 1 base and J by 6 bases, and 9 bases separated the two germline ends. The CDR3 spans 14 residues. The germline V gene encodes CDR1 LGHNA and CDR2 YNFKEQ.

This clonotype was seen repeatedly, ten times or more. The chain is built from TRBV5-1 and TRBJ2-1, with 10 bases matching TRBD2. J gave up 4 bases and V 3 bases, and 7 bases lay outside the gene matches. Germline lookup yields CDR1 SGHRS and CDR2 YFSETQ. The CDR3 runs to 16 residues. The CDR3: CASSSQSGGAYNEQFF. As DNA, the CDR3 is TGCGCCAGCAGCTCGCAGAGCGGGGGGGCTTACAATGAGCAGTTCTTC.